The 21 T cell receptor beta chains in this list originate from one sample, sequenced in a study of blood T cell repertoires in COVID-19. The table came from immunoSEQ multiplex PCR; TCRdb's copy has only in-frame clones and leaves some out. The table lists about 190,000 clones, 84% of them singletons. Material for sequencing was peripheral blood. These receptors all come from a human donor in a cohort sampled during active COVID-19.

This clone appeared a single time. The chain couples TRBV6-5 to TRBJ2-7, with D possibly matching TRBD2 (6 bases). The CDR3 contains 15 residues. The germline V gene has CDR1 MNHEY and CDR2 SVGAGI. The V end was cut by 4 bases, the J end by 2 bases, with 15 bases between. The CDR3 bases are TGTGCCAGCAGTTCCCCGGGGGTCTCCCCCTACGAGCAGTACTTC. It yields the protein CASSSPGVSPYEQYF.

As concerns this clone: One end of the junction fails to match germline, which may point to a read error. The chain couples TRBV28 to TRBJ1-1, with TRBD1 matching 7 bases. Looked up from germline, CDR1 is MDHEN and CDR2 is SYDVKM. The CDR3 is 16 amino acids. CDR3 bases: TGTGCCAGCAGCTTATACAGGGGAACGGGCTCGACTGAAGCTTTCTTT. It codes for CASSLYRGTGSTEAFF.

J is TRBJ2-3 and V is TRBV27; a possible D gene is TRBD1 (6 bases). Trimming removed 6 bases at V and 0 bases at J, with 25 bases between. Germline values: CDR1 MNHEY, CDR2 SMNVEV (reference sequence). This CDR3 is built from 19 residues. In DNA form, the CDR3 reads TGTGCCAGCAGCCCCGAATTCCCCCTCACAGGGAGAAGCACAGATACGCAGTATTTT. Its translation is CASSPEFPLTGRSTDTQYF.

This clone came up a few times. This rearrangement joins TRBV28 to TRBJ1-1, with TRBD1 matching over 7 bases. Germline-derived CDR1 and CDR2 are MDHEN and SYDVKM. There are 13 residues in the CDR3. Losses at the gene ends were 7 bases for V and 8 bases for J; bases not matched to a gene: 10. The CDR3 region has the DNA TGTGCCAGCAATTGGAGACAGGGCGTGGAAGCTTTCTTT. As protein: CASNWRQGVEAFF.

This rearrangement joins TRBV24-1 to TRBJ1-1; the match to TRBD1 covers 8 bases. Looked up from germline, CDR1 is KGHDR and CDR2 is SFDVKD. The CDR3 is 14 amino acids. V was pared by 11 bases and J by 1 base, with 8 bases of the junction left unmatched. CDR3 residues: CARDRGRKNTEAFF. As DNA, the CDR3 is TGTGCCAGAGACAGGGGCCGGAAGAACACTGAAGCTTTCTTT.

In regard to this clone: A read error may explain this, as a much larger clone is one base away. The same CDR3 arises from other DNA sequences in this sample as well. The chain employs TRBV15 and TRBJ2-1, with 7 bases aligning to TRBD1. Germline V gene lookup returns CDR1 LNHNV and CDR2 YYDKDF (reference sequence). After removal of 1 base from V and 1 base from J, the junction contained 1 base not matched to a gene. The CDR3 contains 15 residues. The CDR3 DNA reads as TGTGCCACCAGCAGAGGACAGGGATCCTACAATGAGCAGTTCTTC. Its translation: CATSRGQGSYNEQFF.

This clone was detected a few times. The rearrangement uses TRBV6-4 and TRBJ1-2; D gene unclear. CDR1 MRHNA and CDR2 SNTAGT come from the germline V gene. With 4 bases removed from V and 6 bases from J, the gap between germline ends came to 12 bases. CDR3 size: 13 residues. The CDR3 region is CASSVTYNNGYTF. The CDR3 DNA follows: TGTGCCAGCAGTGTCACTTATAATAATGGCTACACCTTC.

The V call is TRBV27, the J call TRBJ1-2; D is undetermined. CDR1 is MNHEY, CDR2 SMNVEV, per germline (reference sequence). The CDR3 covers 14 residues. Between the trimmed V and J ends, which lost 7 bases and 8 bases, there was a span of 20 bases. The CDR3 DNA is TGTGCCAGCACGGATTGGGCGGGCGGAGGGGGCTACACCTTC. This gives the protein CASTDWAGGGGYTF.

The chain links TRBV2 to TRBJ2-2; possibly TRBD2 for D (5 bases). Deletions cut 7 bases from V and 6 bases from J, with 12 bases between. Germline V gene data show CDR1 as SNHLY and CDR2 as FYNNEI. This CDR3 contains 13 residues. The CDR3 sequence: CASIPEEAGELFF. The CDR3 DNA is TGTGCCAGCATTCCTGAGGAGGCCGGGGAGCTGTTTTTT.

The chain combines TRBV3-1 (or the pseudogene TRBV3-2) with TRBJ1-4; D remains ambiguous. The CDR3 is 12 residues long. The V gene lost 5 bases and the J gene lost 10 bases, with 11 bases spanning the gap. Germline V gene lookup returns CDR1 LGHDT and CDR2 YNNKEL (reference sequence). This CDR3 reads CASSRLEGKLFF. CDR3 DNA sequence: TGTGCCAGCAGCAGGCTCGAGGGAAAACTGTTTTTT.

The rearrangement uses TRBV9 and TRBJ1-5; D ambiguous. This CDR3 has 13 residues. CDR1 and CDR2 from the germline V gene are SGDLS and YYNGEE. The germline V and J ends were trimmed by 4 bases and 5 bases, with 10 bases remaining between them. In nucleotides, the CDR3 is TGTGCCAGCAGCCCCTTCCCCCATCAGCCCCAGCATTTT. It is translated as CASSPFPHQPQHF.

The V gene is TRBV11-2, the J gene TRBJ2-7; 8 bases are shared with TRBD2. Germline values: CDR1 SGHAT, CDR2 FQNNGV. This CDR3 has 13 amino acids. The trim removed 3 bases at V and 4 bases at J, leaving 2 bases unmatched. The CDR3 DNA sequence: TGTGCCAGCAGCTTCTCTAGCGGGTACGAGCAGTACTTC. As protein: CASSFSSGYEQYF. Full variable domain (remainder filled in from reference TRBV11-2 and TRBJ2-7): EAGVAQSPRYKIIEKRQSVAFWCNPISGHATLYWYQQILGQGPKLLIQFQNNGVVDDSQLPKDRFSAERLKGVDSTLKIQPAKLEDSAVYLCASSFSSGYEQYFGPGTRLTVT.

V and J are TRBV7-8 and TRBJ1-3; D perhaps matches TRBD1 (5 bases). Trimming removed 6 bases from V and 0 bases from J, with 9 bases in between. The CDR3 sequence is 14 residues long. Germline V gene lookup returns CDR1 SGHVS and CDR2 FQNEAQ. The CDR3: CASSPDSSGNTIYF. The CDR3 bases are TGTGCCAGCAGTCCCGACAGCTCTGGAAACACCATATATTTT.

The chain recombines TRBV7-9 with TRBJ2-1, with 7 bases that match TRBD2. V lost 7 bases and J lost 11; bases outside the gene matches: 17. The length of the CDR3 is 15 residues. Per germline, CDR1 SEHNR and CDR2 FQNEAQ (reference sequence). The CDR3 protein is CASTSSGTHPGQQFF. In DNA, the CDR3 is TGTGCCAGCACCTCAAGCGGGACGCATCCCGGCCAGCAGTTCTTC.

V usage is TRBV5-6 and J usage is TRBJ2-2, with 8 bases identical to TRBD2. The CDR3 runs to 16 residues. CDR1 SGHDT and CDR2 YYEEEE come from the germline V gene. V shed 3 bases and J 4 bases; nucleotides not matched to a gene: 8. In DNA form, the CDR3 reads TGTGCCAGCAGCTCACCCGGGACTAGTCCCACCGGGGAGCTGTTTTTT. Translating gives CASSSPGTSPTGELFF. The full variable domain, its missing parts supplied by reference TRBV5-6 and TRBJ2-2, is DAGVTQSPTHLIKTRGQQVTLRCSPKSGHDTVSWYQQALGQGPQFIFQYYEEEERQRGNFPDRFSGHQFPNYSSELNVNALLLGDSALYLCASSSPGTSPTGELFFGEGSRLTVL.

The chain employs TRBV27 and TRBJ2-2; D possibly corresponds to TRBD2 (5 bases). Germline assignment: CDR1 MNHEY and CDR2 SMNVEV (reference sequence). Trimming left V 5 bases short and J 12 bases short, with 16 bases between. The length of the CDR3 is 13 residues. CDR3 amino acids: CASSPSSRWQLFF. CDR3 nucleotide sequence: TGTGCCAGCAGTCCGTCTAGCCGGTGGCAGCTGTTTTTT.

This clone was counted a few times. This sequence joins TRBV5-6 and TRBJ2-3; a weak D match, TRBD1 (6 bases). The V gene's germline CDR1 is SGHDT and CDR2 YYEEEE. The CDR3 has 14 amino acids. The V end was cut by 4 bases, the J end by 2 bases, with 11 bases between. This CDR3 reads CASSIGQTTDTQYF. For the CDR3, the DNA is TGTGCCAGCAGCATAGGACAGACCACAGATACGCAGTATTTT.

J is TRBJ2-2 and V is TRBV7-9, with TRBD2 matching 14 bases. CDR1 and CDR2 from the germline V gene are SEHNR and FQNEAQ (reference sequence). The CDR3 runs 18 residues. V lost 5 bases, J lost 3 bases, and 8 bases stayed unmatched. The CDR3 sequence is CASSIYGTSGGYTGELFF. The CDR3, as DNA: TGTGCCAGCAGCATCTACGGGACTAGCGGGGGTTACACCGGGGAGCTGTTTTTT.

Here the CDR3 DNA reads TGTGCCAGCAGCGCTACCGGGAGTTGGCTCCACTTT. Its protein product is CASSATGSWLHF. This chain connects TRBV6-5 to TRBJ1-6; no firm D call. The length of the CDR3 is 12 residues. Germline V lookup: CDR1 MNHEY, CDR2 SVGAGI. V dropped 6 bases and J dropped 16 bases, with 16 bases sitting between them.

The rearrangement links TRBV11-2 to TRBJ2-7, with 7 nucleotides matching TRBD1. CDR3 length equals 13 residues. Germline CDR1 SGHAT, CDR2 FQNNGV. The junction had 8 bases not matched to a gene; V was cut back by 5 bases and J by 7 bases. The CDR3 coding sequence is TGTGCCAGCAGCCTGGGGGACAGAGGGGAGCAGTACGTC. Its protein product is CASSLGDRGEQYV.

The chain recombines TRBV6-1 with TRBJ1-5, with 7 bases identical to TRBD1. This CDR3 is 17 amino acids long. V shed 0 bases and J 7 bases; nucleotides not matched to a gene: 12. Germline CDR1 is MNHNS and CDR2 is SASEGT. CDR3 sequence: CASSEAQGGGGWQPQHF. The CDR3 nucleotides read TGTGCCAGCAGTGAAGCGCAGGGGGGCGGAGGATGGCAGCCCCAGCATTTT.